These 20 T cell receptor beta chains share one sample of origin, sequenced in a study of blood T cell repertoires in COVID-19. The method was immunoSEQ multiplex PCR; TCRdb's version includes in-frame clones alone and lacks a portion of them. The profile shows approximately 320,000 clones, 87% of them singletons. Source material: PBMCs or T cells enriched from blood (not recorded which). Every receptor here comes from a woman between 18 and 30 years old who had recovered from COVID-19.

The chain uses TRBV28 and TRBJ1-2; D is unclear. Germline CDR1 is MDHEN and CDR2 is SYDVKM. The germline V and J ends were trimmed by 5 bases and 8 bases, with 12 bases remaining between them. The CDR3 runs to 12 residues. The CDR3: CASSPILRGYTF. CDR3 DNA sequence: TGTGCCAGCAGTCCAATACTTCGCGGCTACACCTTC.

This chain connects TRBV6-5 to TRBJ2-6; D may be TRBD1 (6 bases). This CDR3 has 16 residues. Trimming took off 0 bases at V and 4 bases at J, with 10 bases between the two ends. The germline V gene encodes CDR1 MNHEY and CDR2 SVGAGI. As DNA, the CDR3 is TGTGCCAGCAGTTACTCTAACAGGGCCGGGGCCAACGTCCTGACTTTC. Translation gives CASSYSNRAGANVLTF.

The V call is TRBV4-1, the J call TRBJ2-1, with D possibly TRBD2 on 6 matching bases. Trimming removed 4 bases at V and 4 bases at J, with 17 bases between. There are 16 residues in the CDR3. Per the germline V gene, CDR1 is MGHRA and CDR2 is YSYEKL. CDR3 loop: CASSPLAGGRYNEQFF. CDR3 sequence (DNA): TGCGCCAGCAGCCCACTAGCTGGGGGGAGGTACAATGAGCAGTTCTTC.

This chain joins TRBV7-2 and TRBJ1-2; unclear D gene. Deletions cut 5 bases from V and 1 base from J, with 14 bases between. Germline CDR1 is SGHTA and CDR2 is FQGNSA. There are 15 residues in the CDR3. CDR3 loop: CASSATQRNNYGYTF. DNA of the CDR3: TGTGCCAGCAGCGCTACACAGAGAAATAACTATGGCTACACCTTC.

This chain joins TRBV6-5 and TRBJ2-1; D not certain. The length of the CDR3 is 14 residues. Trimming shortened V by 7 bases and J by 1 base, and 11 bases separated the two germline ends. CDR1 is MNHEY and CDR2 is SVGAGI in the germline V gene. The CDR3 nucleotides are TGTGCCAGCACTATGAGCTCATCCTACAATGAGCAGTTCTTC. Encoded protein: CASTMSSSYNEQFF.

With respect to this clone: The junction does not match germline at one end; this may be a read error. This specimen includes other DNA sequences encoding the same CDR3. The V gene is TRBV3-1 (or the pseudogene TRBV3-2), the J gene TRBJ2-7; 8 bases agree with TRBD2. This CDR3 spans 15 amino acids. The germline CDR1 and CDR2 sequences are LGHDT and YNNKEL (reference sequence). CDR3 sequence (DNA): TGTGCCAGCAGTCAAGCCGGGGGGGGCTCCTACGAGCAGTACTTC. Protein: CASSQAGGGSYEQYF.

The chain joins TRBV2 to TRBJ2-5, with 7 nucleotides matching TRBD2. Germline V gene data show CDR1 as SNHLY and CDR2 as FYNNEI. With V trimmed by 4 bases and J by 5 bases, 7 bases remained unmatched. The CDR3 loop spans 14 amino acids. The CDR3: CASSGERGEETQYF. The CDR3 nucleotides read TGTGCCAGCAGTGGGGAGCGGGGTGAGGAGACCCAGTACTTC. The whole variable domain, filled in from reference TRBV2 and TRBJ2-5, reads EPEVTQTPSHQVTQMGQEVILRCVPISNHLYFYWYRQILGQKVEFLVSFYNNEISEKSEIFDDQFSVERPDGSNFTLKIRSTKLEDSAMYFCASSGERGEETQYFGPGTRLLVL.

The chain couples TRBV2 to TRBJ2-2, with 11 bases aligning to TRBD2. Germline-derived CDR1 and CDR2 are SNHLY and FYNNEI. This CDR3 region has 16 residues. V gave up 4 bases and J gave up 7 bases; unmatched junction bases: 8. The CDR3 loop reads CASSAGGLAANGELFF. In nucleotides, the CDR3 is TGTGCCAGCAGTGCGGGGGGACTAGCGGCTAACGGGGAGCTGTTTTTT.

The chain joins TRBV27 to TRBJ2-5; D is perhaps TRBD2 (6 bases). Deletions cut 5 bases from V and 5 bases from J, with 18 bases between. The CDR3 consists of 15 residues. Germline-derived CDR1 and CDR2 are MNHEY and SMNVEV (reference sequence). The chain's CDR3 is CASSPPGGAWETQYF. In DNA, the CDR3 is TGTGCCAGCAGTCCACCCGGAGGGGCTTGGGAGACCCAGTACTTC.

This sequence joins TRBV3-1 (or the pseudogene TRBV3-2) and TRBJ1-1; the match to TRBD1 covers 7 bases. V lost 4 bases, J lost 5 bases, and 4 bases stayed unmatched. Germline CDR1 reads LGHDT; CDR2 reads YNNKEL (reference sequence). CDR3 length: 13 residues. The CDR3 coding sequence is TGTGCCAGCAGCCTCCACAGGGGAACTGAAGCTTTCTTT. This translates into CASSLHRGTEAFF.

This chain uses TRBV18 with TRBJ1-4, with D hard to call. This CDR3 comprises 16 residues. Trimming shortened V by 3 bases and J by 3 bases, and 14 bases separated the two germline ends. In germline, CDR1 is KGHSH, CDR2 LQKENI. As DNA, the CDR3 is TGTGCCAGCTCACCGCAAAGACTAAAGGCTAATGAAAAACTGTTTTTT. Encoded protein: CASSPQRLKANEKLFF.

The CDR3 nucleotides are TGTGCCAGCAGCGCGAGGGACAGGACTAGGGATGGCTACACCTTC. Protein product: CASSARDRTRDGYTF. The V and J genes are TRBV9 and TRBJ1-2, with 8 bases fitting TRBD1. Germline values: CDR1 SGDLS, CDR2 YYNGEE. There are 15 residues in the CDR3. V lost 3 bases, J lost 6 bases, and 10 bases stayed unmatched.

This clone has only a few counts. V gene TRBV20-1 combines with J gene TRBJ2-3; D is unclear. The CDR3 sequence is 14 residues long. Germline CDR1 and CDR2: DFQATT and SNEGSKA (reference sequence). V lost 3 bases and J lost 0, with 10 bases in between. The CDR3 spells CSASRSLSTDTQYF. CDR3 DNA: TGCAGTGCTAGTCGGAGCCTTAGCACAGATACGCAGTATTTT.

This rearrangement joins TRBV6-5 to TRBJ1-2; D gene unclear. Deletions cut 6 bases from V and 0 bases from J, with 5 bases between. The CDR3 extends over 12 amino acids. Germline V gives CDR1 MNHEY, CDR2 SVGAGI. The CDR3 protein is CASRRANYGYTF. In DNA, the CDR3 is TGTGCCAGCAGGCGGGCTAACTATGGCTACACCTTC.

CDR3 sequence: CASGTSGGTDTQYF. DNA of the CDR3: TGTGCCAGTGGGACTAGCGGGGGTACAGATACGCAGTATTTT. V is TRBV19 and J is TRBJ2-3; TRBD2 agrees at 14 bases. The CDR3 has 14 residues. The trim removed 8 bases at V and 3 bases at J, leaving 1 base unmatched. In germline, CDR1 is LNHDA, CDR2 SQIVND (reference sequence).

The chain employs TRBV9 and TRBJ1-2; 7 bases are a match to TRBD1. Germline loops: CDR1 SGDLS, CDR2 YYNGEE. The CDR3 has 14 amino acids. The trim removed 4 bases at V and 2 bases at J, leaving 5 bases unmatched. The CDR3 protein is CASSLGQVNYGYTF. In DNA, the CDR3 is TGTGCCAGCAGCCTAGGACAGGTGAACTATGGCTACACCTTC.

The V and J genes are TRBV7-8 and TRBJ2-7, with no clear D. Germline values: CDR1 SGHVS, CDR2 FQNEAQ. This CDR3 comprises 15 residues. Trimming stripped 5 bases from V and 1 base from J, with 15 bases between. The CDR3 DNA reads as TGTGCCAGCAGCCGCCAGCAGGTACAATCCTACGAGCAGTACTTC. Amino acids: CASSRQQVQSYEQYF.

This clone has a handful of counts. The V and J genes are TRBV19 and TRBJ2-7; D unclear. Trimming stripped 3 bases from V and 0 bases from J, with 15 bases between. Germline values: CDR1 LNHDA, CDR2 SQIVND (reference sequence). The CDR3 has 16 residues. The CDR3 sequence: CASSIQAGSYSYEQYF. The CDR3 DNA reads TGTGCCAGTAGTATCCAGGCAGGCTCCTACTCCTACGAGCAGTACTTC.

The J gene is TRBJ1-1, the V gene TRBV2, with D perhaps matching TRBD1 (6 bases). The CDR3 is 13 amino acids. With 6 bases removed from V and 3 bases from J, the gap between germline ends came to 11 bases. CDR1 SNHLY and CDR2 FYNNEI come from the germline V gene. The chain's CDR3 is CASRETGYTEAFF. The DNA of the CDR3 is TGTGCCAGCAGAGAAACAGGGTACACTGAAGCTTTCTTT.

V and J are TRBV11-2 and TRBJ2-1, with TRBD1 matching 8 bases. Unmatched junction bases numbered 9, after V lost 1 base and J lost 16 bases. The CDR3 loop spans 13 amino acids. Germline V CDR1 and CDR2: SGHAT, FQNNGV. The CDR3, as DNA: TGTGCCAGCAGCTTAGTAATCGACAGGGGACCATTCTTC. Residues: CASSLVIDRGPFF.